The TCR beta chain under discussion was sequenced for a study of shared clonotypes between healthy human individuals. It was 150 to 250 ng DNA, 33,000 or so T cell genomes, that sorted-subset replicate PCRs used. Method: immunoSEQ multiplex PCR; TCRdb's copy keeps in-frame clones and lacks some. The sample records 2 million to 2.5 million clones, under 95% being singletons. It was CD45RO-negative cells, positively selected for CCR7, that made up naive CD8 cells, with terminally differentiated effector memory CD45RA+ cells excluded. The V gene end was trimmed by 0 bases and the J gene end by 13 bases; junction bases not matched to a gene: 16. The CDR3 has 16 amino acids. Germline CDR1 and CDR2: SGDLS and YYNGEE.

The clonotype originates from a man aged 18 to 30 in good health. Some clones in this sample may be carry-over from other donors' samples. The material sequenced was naive CD8+ T cells from PBMCs. The V call is TRBV9, the J call TRBJ2-1; TRBD2 matches 7 bases. In DNA form, the CDR3 reads TGTGCCAGCAGCGTAGTACCTGAGGGACTATCTGTAAGACAGTTCTTC. It yields the protein CASSVVPEGLSVRQFF. Looking up the rest from reference TRBV9 and TRBJ2-1 gives the full variable domain: DSGVTQTPKHLITATGQRVTLRCSPRSGDLSVYWYQQSLDQGLQFLIQYYNGEERAKGNILERFSAQQFPDLHSELNLSSLELGDSALYFCASSVVPEGLSVRQFFGPGTRLTVL.